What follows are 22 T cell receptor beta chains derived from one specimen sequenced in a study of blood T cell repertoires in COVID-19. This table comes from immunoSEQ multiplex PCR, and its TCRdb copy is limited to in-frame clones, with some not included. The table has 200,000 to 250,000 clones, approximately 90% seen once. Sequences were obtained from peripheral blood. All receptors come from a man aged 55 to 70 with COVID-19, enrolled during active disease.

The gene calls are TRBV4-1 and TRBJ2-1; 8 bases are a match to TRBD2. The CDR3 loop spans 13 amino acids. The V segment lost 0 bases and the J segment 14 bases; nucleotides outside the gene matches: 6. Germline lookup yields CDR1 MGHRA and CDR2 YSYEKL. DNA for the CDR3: TGCGCCAGCAGCCAAGATGGGGGACTAGGGGAGTTCTTC. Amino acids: CASSQDGGLGEFF.

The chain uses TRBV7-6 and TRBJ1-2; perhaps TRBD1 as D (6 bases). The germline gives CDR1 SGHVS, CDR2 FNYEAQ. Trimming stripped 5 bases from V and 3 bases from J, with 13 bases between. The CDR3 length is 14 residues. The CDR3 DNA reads TGTGCCAGCAGCGGAGAGGGGGGGGACTATGGCTACACCTTC. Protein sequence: CASSGEGGDYGYTF.

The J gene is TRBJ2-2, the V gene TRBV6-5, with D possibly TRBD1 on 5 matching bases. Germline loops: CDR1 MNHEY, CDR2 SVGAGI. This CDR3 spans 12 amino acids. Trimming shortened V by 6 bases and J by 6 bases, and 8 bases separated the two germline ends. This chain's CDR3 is CASRTDPGELFF. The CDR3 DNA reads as TGTGCCAGCAGGACAGATCCCGGGGAGCTGTTTTTT.

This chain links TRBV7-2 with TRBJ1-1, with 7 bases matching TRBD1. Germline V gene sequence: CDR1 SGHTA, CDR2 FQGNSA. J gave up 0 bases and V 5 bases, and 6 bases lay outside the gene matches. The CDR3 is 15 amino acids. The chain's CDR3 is CASSPQTGLNTEAFF. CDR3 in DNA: TGTGCCAGCAGCCCACAGACAGGGCTGAACACTGAAGCTTTCTTT.

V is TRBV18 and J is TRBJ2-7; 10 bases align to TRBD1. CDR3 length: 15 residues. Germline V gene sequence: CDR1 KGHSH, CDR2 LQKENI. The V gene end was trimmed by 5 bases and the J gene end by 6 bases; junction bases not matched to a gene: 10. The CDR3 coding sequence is TGTGCCAGCTCAGAGGAACGGGACAGGGGCGCCGAGCAGTACTTC. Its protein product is CASSEERDRGAEQYF.

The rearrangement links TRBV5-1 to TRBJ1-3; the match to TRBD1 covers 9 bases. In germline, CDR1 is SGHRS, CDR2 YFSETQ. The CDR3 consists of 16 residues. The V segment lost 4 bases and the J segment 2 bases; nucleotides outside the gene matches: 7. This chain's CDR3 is CASSRTGGDTGNTIYF. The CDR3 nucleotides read TGCGCCAGCAGCCGTACAGGGGGCGACACTGGAAACACCATATATTTT. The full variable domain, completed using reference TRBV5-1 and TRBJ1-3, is KAGVTQTPRYLIKTRGQQVTLSCSPISGHRSVSWYQQTPGQGLQFLFEYFSETQRNKGNFPGRFSGRQFSNSRSEMNVSTLELGDSALYLCASSRTGGDTGNTIYFGEGSWLTVV.

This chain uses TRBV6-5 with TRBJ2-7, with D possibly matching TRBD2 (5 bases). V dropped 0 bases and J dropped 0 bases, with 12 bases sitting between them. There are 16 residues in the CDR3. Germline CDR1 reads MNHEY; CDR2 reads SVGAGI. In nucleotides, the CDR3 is TGTGCCAGCAGTTACTCGCGGGCAGGTGACTCCTACGAGCAGTACTTC. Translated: CASSYSRAGDSYEQYF.

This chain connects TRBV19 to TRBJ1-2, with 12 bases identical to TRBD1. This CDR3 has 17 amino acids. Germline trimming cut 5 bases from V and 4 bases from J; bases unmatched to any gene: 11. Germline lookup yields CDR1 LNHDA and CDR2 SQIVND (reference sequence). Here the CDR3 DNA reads TGTGCCAGTAGTCCCGGGACAGGGGGCCGACCCCTCTATGGCTACACCTTC. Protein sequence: CASSPGTGGRPLYGYTF.

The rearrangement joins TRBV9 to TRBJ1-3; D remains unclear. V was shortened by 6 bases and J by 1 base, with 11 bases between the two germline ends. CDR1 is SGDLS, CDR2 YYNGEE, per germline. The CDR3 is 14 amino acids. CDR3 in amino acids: CASNGGESGNTIYF. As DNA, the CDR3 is TGTGCCAGCAACGGTGGAGAGTCTGGAAACACCATATATTTT.

CDR3 residues: CASRDRGLTEQFF. The DNA of the CDR3 is TGTGCCAGCAGGGACAGGGGGCTAACCGAGCAGTTCTTC. The rearrangement joins TRBV6-6 to TRBJ2-1; 11 positions agree with TRBD1. V was pared by 6 bases and J by 10 bases, with 5 bases of the junction left unmatched. The length of the CDR3 is 13 residues. Germline V gene data show CDR1 as MNHNY and CDR2 as SVGAGI (reference sequence).

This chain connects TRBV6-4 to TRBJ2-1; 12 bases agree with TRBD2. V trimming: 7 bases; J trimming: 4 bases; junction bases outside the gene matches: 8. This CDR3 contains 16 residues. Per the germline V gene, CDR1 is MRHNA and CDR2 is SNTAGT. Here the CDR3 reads CASMLTSGGEYNEQFF. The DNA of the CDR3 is TGTGCCAGCATGCTGACTAGCGGGGGAGAATACAATGAGCAGTTCTTC.

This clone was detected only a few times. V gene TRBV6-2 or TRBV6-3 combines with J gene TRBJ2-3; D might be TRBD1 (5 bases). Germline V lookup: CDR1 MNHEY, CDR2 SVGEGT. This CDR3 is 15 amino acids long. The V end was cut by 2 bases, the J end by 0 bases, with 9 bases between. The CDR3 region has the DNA TGTGCCAGCAGTTACACAGGAACTAGCACAGATACGCAGTATTTT. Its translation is CASSYTGTSTDTQYF.

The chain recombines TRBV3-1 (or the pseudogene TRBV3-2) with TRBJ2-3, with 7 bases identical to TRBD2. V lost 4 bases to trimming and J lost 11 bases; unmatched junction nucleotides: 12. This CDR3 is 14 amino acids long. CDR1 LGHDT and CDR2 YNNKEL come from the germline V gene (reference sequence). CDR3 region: CASSRQTSGERQYF. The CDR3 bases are TGTGCCAGCAGCCGCCAAACCAGCGGGGAGAGGCAGTATTTT.

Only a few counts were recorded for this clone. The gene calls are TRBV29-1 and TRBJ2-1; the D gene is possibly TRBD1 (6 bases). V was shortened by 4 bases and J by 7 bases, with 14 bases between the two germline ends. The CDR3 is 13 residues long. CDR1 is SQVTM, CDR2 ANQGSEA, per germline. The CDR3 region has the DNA TGCAGCGTTGGCCAGGGGATGGGTAATGAGCAGTTCTTC. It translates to CSVGQGMGNEQFF.

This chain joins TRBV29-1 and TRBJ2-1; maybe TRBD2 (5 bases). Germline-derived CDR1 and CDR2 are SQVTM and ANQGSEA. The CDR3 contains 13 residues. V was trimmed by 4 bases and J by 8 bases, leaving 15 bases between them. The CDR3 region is CSVGHTSPDEQFF. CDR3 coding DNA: TGCAGCGTTGGACACACTAGTCCCGATGAGCAGTTCTTC.

This chain's CDR3 is CASSLAGSLGAPGNTIYF. CDR3 DNA sequence: TGTGCCAGCAGCTTGGCCGGATCGCTTGGGGCTCCTGGAAACACCATATATTTT. This sequence joins TRBV5-6 and TRBJ1-3, with a possible D match to TRBD1 (5 bases). The germline V and J ends were trimmed by 0 bases and 2 bases, with 18 bases remaining between them. The V gene's germline CDR1 is SGHDT and CDR2 YYEEEE. This CDR3 has 18 residues.

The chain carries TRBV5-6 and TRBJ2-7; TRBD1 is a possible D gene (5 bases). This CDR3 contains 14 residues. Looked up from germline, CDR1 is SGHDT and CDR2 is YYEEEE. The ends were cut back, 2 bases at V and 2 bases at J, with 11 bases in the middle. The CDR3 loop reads CASSFGRVTYEQYF. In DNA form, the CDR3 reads TGTGCCAGCAGCTTCGGCAGGGTGACCTACGAGCAGTACTTC.

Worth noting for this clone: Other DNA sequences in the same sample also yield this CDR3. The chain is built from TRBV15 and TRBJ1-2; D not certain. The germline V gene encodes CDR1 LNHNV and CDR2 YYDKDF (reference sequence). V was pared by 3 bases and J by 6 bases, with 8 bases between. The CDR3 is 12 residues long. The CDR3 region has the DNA TGTGCCACCAGCAGGTCCAGCGATGGCTACACCTTC. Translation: CATSRSSDGYTF.

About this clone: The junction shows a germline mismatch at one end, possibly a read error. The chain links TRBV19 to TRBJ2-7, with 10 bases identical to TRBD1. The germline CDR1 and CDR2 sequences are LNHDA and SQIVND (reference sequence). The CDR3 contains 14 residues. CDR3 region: CASTIGTGAYEQYF. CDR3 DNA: TGTGCCAGTACTATAGGGACAGGGGCCTACGAGCAGTACTTC.

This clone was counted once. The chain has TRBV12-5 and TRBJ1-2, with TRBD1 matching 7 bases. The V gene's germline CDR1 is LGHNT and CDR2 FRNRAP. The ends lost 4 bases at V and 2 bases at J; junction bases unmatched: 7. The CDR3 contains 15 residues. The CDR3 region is CASGSPSTGNYGYTF. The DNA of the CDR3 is TGTGCTAGTGGTTCACCTTCGACAGGGAACTATGGCTACACCTTC.

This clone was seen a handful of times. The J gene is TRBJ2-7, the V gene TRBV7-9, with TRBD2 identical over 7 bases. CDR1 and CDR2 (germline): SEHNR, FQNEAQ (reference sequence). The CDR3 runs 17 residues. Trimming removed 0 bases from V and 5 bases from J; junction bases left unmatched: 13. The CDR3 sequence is CASSLALRTSKDHEQYF. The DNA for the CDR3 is TGTGCCAGCAGCTTAGCCCTGCGGACTAGTAAAGACCACGAGCAGTACTTC. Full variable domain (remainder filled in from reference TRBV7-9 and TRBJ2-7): DTGVSQNPRHKITKRGQNVTFRCDPISEHNRLYWYRQTLGQGPEFLTYFQNEAQLEKSRLLSDRFSAERPKGSFSTLEIQRTEQGDSAMYLCASSLALRTSKDHEQYFGPGTRLTVT.

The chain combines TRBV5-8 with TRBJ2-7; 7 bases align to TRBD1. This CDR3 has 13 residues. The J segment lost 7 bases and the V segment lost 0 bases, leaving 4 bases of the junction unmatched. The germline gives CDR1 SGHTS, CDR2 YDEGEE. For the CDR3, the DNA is TGTGCCAGCAGCTTGGGACAGGGTTTAGAGCAGTACTTC. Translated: CASSLGQGLEQYF.